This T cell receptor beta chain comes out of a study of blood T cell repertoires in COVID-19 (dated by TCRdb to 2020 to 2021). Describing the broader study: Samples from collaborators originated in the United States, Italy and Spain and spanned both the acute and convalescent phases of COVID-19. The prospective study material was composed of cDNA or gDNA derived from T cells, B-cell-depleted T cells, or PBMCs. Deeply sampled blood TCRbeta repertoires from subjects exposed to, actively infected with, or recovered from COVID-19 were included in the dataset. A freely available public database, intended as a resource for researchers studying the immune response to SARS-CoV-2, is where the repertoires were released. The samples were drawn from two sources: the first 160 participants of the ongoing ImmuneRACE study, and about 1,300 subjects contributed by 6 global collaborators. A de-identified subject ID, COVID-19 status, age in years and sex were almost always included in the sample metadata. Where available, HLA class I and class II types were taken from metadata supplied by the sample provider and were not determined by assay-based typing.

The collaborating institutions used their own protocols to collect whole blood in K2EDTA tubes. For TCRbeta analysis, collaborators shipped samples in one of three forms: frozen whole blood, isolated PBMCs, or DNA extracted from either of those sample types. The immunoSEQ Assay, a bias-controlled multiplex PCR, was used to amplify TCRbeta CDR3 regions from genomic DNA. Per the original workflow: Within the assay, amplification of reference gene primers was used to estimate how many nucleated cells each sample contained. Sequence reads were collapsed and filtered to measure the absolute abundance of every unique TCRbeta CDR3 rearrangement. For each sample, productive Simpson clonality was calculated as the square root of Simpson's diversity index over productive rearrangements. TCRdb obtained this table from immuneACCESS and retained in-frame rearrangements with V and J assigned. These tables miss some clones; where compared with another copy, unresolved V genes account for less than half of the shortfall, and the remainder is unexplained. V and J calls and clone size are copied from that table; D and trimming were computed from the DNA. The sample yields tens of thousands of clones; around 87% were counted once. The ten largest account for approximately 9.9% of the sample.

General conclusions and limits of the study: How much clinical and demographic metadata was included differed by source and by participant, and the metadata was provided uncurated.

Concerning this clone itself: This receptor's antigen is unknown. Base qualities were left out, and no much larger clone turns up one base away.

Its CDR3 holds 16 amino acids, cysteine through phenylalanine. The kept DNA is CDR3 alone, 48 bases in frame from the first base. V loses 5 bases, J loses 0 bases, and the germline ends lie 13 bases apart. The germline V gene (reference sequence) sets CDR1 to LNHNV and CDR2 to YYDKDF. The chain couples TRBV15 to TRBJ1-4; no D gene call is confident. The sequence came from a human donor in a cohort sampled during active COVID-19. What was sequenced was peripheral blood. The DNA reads TGTGCCACCAGCCCCCGGGCGACTACAACTAATGAAAAACTGTTTTTT. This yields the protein CATSPRATTTNEKLFF.